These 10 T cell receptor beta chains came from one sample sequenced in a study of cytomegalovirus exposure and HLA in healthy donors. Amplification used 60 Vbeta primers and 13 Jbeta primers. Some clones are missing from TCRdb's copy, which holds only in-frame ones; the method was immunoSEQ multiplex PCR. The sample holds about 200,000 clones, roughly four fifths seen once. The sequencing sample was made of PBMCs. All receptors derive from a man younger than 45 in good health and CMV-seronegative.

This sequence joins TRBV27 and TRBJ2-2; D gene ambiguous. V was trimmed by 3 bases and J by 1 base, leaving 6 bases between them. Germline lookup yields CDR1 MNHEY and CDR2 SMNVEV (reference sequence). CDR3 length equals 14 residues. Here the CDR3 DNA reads TGTGCCAGCAGTTTGTTACAGAACACCGGGGAGCTGTTTTTT. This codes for CASSLLQNTGELFF.

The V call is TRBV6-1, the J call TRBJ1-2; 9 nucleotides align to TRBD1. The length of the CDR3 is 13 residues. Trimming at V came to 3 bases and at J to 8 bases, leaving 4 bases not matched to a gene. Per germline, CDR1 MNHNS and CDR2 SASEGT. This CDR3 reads CASSEDRGLGYTF. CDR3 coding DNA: TGTGCCAGCAGTGAGGACAGGGGTCTCGGCTACACCTTC.

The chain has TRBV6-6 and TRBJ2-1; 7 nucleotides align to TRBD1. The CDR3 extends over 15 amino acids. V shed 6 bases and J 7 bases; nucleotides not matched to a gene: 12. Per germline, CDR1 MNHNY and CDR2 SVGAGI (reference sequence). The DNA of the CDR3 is TGTGCCAGCAGGGAAAGGGACAGTGTCGCGAATGAGCAGTTCTTC. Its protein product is CASRERDSVANEQFF.

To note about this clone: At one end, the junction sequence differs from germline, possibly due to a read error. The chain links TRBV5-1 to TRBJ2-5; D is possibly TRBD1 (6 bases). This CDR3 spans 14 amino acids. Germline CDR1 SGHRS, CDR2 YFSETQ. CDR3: CASGLGAVQETQYF. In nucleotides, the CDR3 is TGCGCCAGCGGCTTGGGGGCAGTACAAGAGACCCAGTACTTC. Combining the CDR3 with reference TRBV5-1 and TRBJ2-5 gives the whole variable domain KAGVTQTPRYLIKTRGQQVTLSCSPISGHRSVSWYQQTPGQGLQFLFEYFSETQRNKGNFPGRFSGRQFSNSRSEMNVSTLELGDSALYLCASGLGAVQETQYFGPGTRLLVL.

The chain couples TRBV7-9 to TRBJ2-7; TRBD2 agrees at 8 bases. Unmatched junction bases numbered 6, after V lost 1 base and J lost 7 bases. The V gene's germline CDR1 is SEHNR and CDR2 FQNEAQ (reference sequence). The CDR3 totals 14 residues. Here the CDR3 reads CASSLGSGGREQYF. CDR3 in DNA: TGTGCCAGCAGCTTAGGCTCGGGGGGGAGGGAGCAGTACTTC.

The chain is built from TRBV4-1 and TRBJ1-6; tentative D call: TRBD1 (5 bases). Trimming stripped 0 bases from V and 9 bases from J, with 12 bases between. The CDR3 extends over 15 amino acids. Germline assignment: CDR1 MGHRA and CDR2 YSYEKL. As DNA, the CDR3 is TGCGCCAGCAGCCAAGATCAGGGATTAGGTTCACCCCTCCACTTT. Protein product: CASSQDQGLGSPLHF.

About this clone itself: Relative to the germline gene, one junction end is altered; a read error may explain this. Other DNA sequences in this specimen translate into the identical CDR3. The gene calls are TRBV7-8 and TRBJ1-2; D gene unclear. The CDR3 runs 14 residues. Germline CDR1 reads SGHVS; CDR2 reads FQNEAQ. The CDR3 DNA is TGTGCCAGCAGCTTAGCGCGGTACGGTTTCCCCCTGTTATTC. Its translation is CASSLARYGFPLLF.

The CDR3 DNA follows: TGTGCCAGTAGTACCCAGCGGGAGCGTACCTACGAGCAGTACTTC. This sequence encodes CASSTQRERTYEQYF. The V call is TRBV19, the J call TRBJ2-7; 8 nucleotides line up with TRBD2. Germline V gene data show CDR1 as LNHDA and CDR2 as SQIVND (reference sequence). The CDR3 totals 15 residues. Losses at the gene ends were 4 bases for V and 2 bases for J; bases not matched to a gene: 7.

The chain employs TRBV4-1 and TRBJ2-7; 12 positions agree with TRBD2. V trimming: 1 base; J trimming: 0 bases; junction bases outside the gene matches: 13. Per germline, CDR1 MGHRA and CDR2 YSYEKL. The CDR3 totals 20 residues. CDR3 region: CASSQGRPGTSGRSSYEQYF. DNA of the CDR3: TGCGCCAGCAGCCAAGGAAGACCCGGGACTAGCGGGCGGAGCTCCTACGAGCAGTACTTC.

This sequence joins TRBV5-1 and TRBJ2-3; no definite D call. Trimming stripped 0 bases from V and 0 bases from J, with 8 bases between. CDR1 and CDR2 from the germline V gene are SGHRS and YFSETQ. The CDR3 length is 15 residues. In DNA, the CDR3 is TGCGCCAGCAGCTTGGCCGTCGGGAGCACAGATACGCAGTATTTT. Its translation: CASSLAVGSTDTQYF.